The sequence of this TCR beta chain was determined in a study of blood T cells in healthy people across ages. V dropped 4 bases and J dropped 0 bases, with 16 bases sitting between them. In germline, CDR1 is MNHEY, CDR2 SVGEGT. This CDR3 is 16 amino acids long. Healthy Caucasian individuals from Russia aged about 6 to 95 were enrolled as donors. Next came a second PCR, run for roughly 6 to 11 cycles, which used a sample-barcoded 5' primer along with a J-beta primer mix. In TCRdb, the 5' RACE reads were re-called with MiXCR into one record per CDR3 protein. The sample records around 520,000 distinct CDR3 sequences, about 27% being singletons. These sequences were also reported in another study, on T cells of mothers and their children. Per that study: The donors comprised about six children and their three healthy Caucasian mothers. There were over 9.5 million TCR beta CDR3 reads from each mother and several million from each child. Researchers report slightly higher, though non-significant, overlap in related mother-child pairs than in unrelated pairs.

The receptor was derived from a boy younger than 10 in good health. The gene calls are TRBV6-2 or TRBV6-3 and TRBJ2-7, with D possibly being TRBD2 (5 bases). Sequencing was performed on blood. The CDR3 coding sequence is TGTGCCAGCAGTTCCCGAGGGAAGGTCCCCTCCTACGAGCAGTACTTC. Protein: CASSSRGKVPSYEQYF.